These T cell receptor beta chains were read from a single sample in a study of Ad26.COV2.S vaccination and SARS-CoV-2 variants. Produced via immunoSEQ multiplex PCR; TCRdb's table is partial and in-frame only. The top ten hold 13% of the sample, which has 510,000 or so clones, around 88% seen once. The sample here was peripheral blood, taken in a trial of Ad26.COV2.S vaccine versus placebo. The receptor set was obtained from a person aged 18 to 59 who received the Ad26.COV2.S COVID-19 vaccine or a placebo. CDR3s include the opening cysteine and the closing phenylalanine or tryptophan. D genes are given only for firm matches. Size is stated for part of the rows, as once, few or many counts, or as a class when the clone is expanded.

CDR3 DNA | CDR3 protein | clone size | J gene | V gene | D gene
TGTGCCAGCAGCCCCCGGGCTGGGGAGGGCTACGAGCAGTACTTC | CASSPRAGEGYEQYF | few | TRBJ2-7 | TRBV4-2 | TRBD2
TGTGCCTGGGGTAGGGAAACCCATCAGCCCCAGCATTTT | CAWGRETHQPQHF | . | TRBJ1-5 | TRBV30 | .
TGTGCCAGCAGCTTATGGGCAGGGGCGAACACTGAAGCTTTCTTT | CASSLWAGANTEAFF | few | TRBJ1-1 | TRBV7-2 | .
TGTGCCAGTAGTCTCACGACAGTCTCCTACGAGCAGTACTTC | CASSLTTVSYEQYF | . | TRBJ2-7 | TRBV19 | .
TGTGCCAGCAGCTTATTAGCGGGAGATCCAGATACGCAGTATTTT | CASSLLAGDPDTQYF | . | TRBJ2-3 | TRBV7-3 | TRBD2
TGTGCCAGCAGCTGGGGACTAGCTTCTGTTAATGAGCAGTTCTTC | CASSWGLASVNEQFF | . | TRBJ2-1 | TRBV5-5 | TRBD2
TGTGCCAGCAGTTACGGGGACTCGAGGGGTAACTATGGCTACACCTTC | CASSYGDSRGNYGYTF | few | TRBJ1-2 | TRBV6-5 | .
TGTGCCTGTTCGGACTACACCGGGGAGCTGTTTTTT | CACSDYTGELFF | . | TRBJ2-2 | TRBV30 | .
TGTGCCAGCAGCCAAGTTGGGGCGACAAGTGGCTACACCTTC | CASSQVGATSGYTF | . | TRBJ1-2 | TRBV3-1/TRBV3-2 | .
TGCAGCGTTTCCGCATCTTACAGGGACTACACCTTC | CSVSASYRDYTF | . | TRBJ1-2 | TRBV29-1 | .
TGTGCCAGCTCACCAGAGGGTTCGGATAATTCACCCCTCCACTTT | CASSPEGSDNSPLHF | . | TRBJ1-6 | TRBV18 | .
TGTGCCAGTAGTGACAGGGGCAGCGATGAGCAGTTCTTC | CASSDRGSDEQFF | . | TRBJ2-1 | TRBV19 | TRBD1
TGTGCCAGCAGCGACAGGAATTCACCCCTCCACTTT | CASSDRNSPLHF | once | TRBJ1-6 | TRBV7-6 | .
TGCAGCGTCAGACACGACAGCTCTCTTCTCGGCACTGAAGCTTTCTTT | CSVRHDSSLLGTEAFF | . | TRBJ1-1 | TRBV29-1 | .
TGTGCCAGCAGTGGGTCGACTAGCGGGACCTACAATGAGCAGTTCTTC | CASSGSTSGTYNEQFF | . | TRBJ2-1 | TRBV7-9 | TRBD2
TGTGCCAGCAGCGGGCGGCTAGCGGGAGCGGTCACCGGGGAGCTGTTTTTT | CASSGRLAGAVTGELFF | . | TRBJ2-2 | TRBV7-9 | TRBD2
TGTGCCAGCAGCTTATGGAGAGGGACGAACACCGGGGAGCTGTTTTTT | CASSLWRGTNTGELFF | . | TRBJ2-2 | TRBV7-9 | .
TGTGCCAGCAGTAGAAATCAGGGGGCTGTCGTTTACGAGCAGTACTTC | CASSRNQGAVVYEQYF | . | TRBJ2-7 | TRBV27 | TRBD1
TGTGCCAGCAGCGGTGGGCCGGCTGGGGCCAACGTCCTGACTTTC | CASSGGPAGANVLTF | . | TRBJ2-6 | TRBV9 | .
TGTGCCAGCAGCTACAGGGTTAGCGATGGCTACACCTTC | CASSYRVSDGYTF | . | TRBJ1-2 | TRBV7-8 | .
TGCGCCAGCAGCTTGGCGGCTAGCGGGTCTACGAGCGTAGACTTC | CASSLAASGSTSVDF | . | TRBJ2-7 | TRBV5-1 | TRBD2
TGCGCCAGCAGCCTGCAGGACGTAAATGAGCAGTTCTTC | CASSLQDVNEQFF | . | TRBJ2-1 | TRBV5-1 | .
TGTGCCTGGAAGCTGCTTTCTGGGGCCAACGTCCTGACTTTC | CAWKLLSGANVLTF | . | TRBJ2-6 | TRBV30 | .
TGTGCCAGCAGTTCCCCCAGTCCGGCCGAGACCCAGTACTTC | CASSSPSPAETQYF | . | TRBJ2-5 | TRBV28 | .
TGTGCCAGCACCCGGAAGTACTCTGGAAACACCATATATTTT | CASTRKYSGNTIYF | few | TRBJ1-3 | TRBV7-4 | .
TGTGCCAGCAGCGACAGTAATTCACCCCTCCACTTT | CASSDSNSPLHF | . | TRBJ1-6 | TRBV5-5 | .
TGTGCCAGCAGTGGACACAATTCACCCCTCCACTTT | CASSGHNSPLHF | . | TRBJ1-6 | TRBV2 | .
TGTGCCAGCAGTGAAGCGGGTTCTGTCAATCAGCCCCAGCATTTT | CASSEAGSVNQPQHF | . | TRBJ1-5 | TRBV6-1 | .
TGTGCCAGCGATGACAGGGGAAACACTGAAGCTTTCTTT | CASDDRGNTEAFF | once | TRBJ1-1 | TRBV19 | TRBD1
TGTGCCACCAGGGGTTTGACAGATACGCAGTATTTT | CATRGLTDTQYF | . | TRBJ2-3 | TRBV27 | .
TGTGCCAGCAGCCAGACAGGGGGGGCCTACGAGCAGTACTTC | CASSQTGGAYEQYF | . | TRBJ2-7 | TRBV28 | TRBD1
TGTGCCAGCAGTGCGGGACAGAAAGCAACTAATGAAAAACTGTTTTTT | CASSAGQKATNEKLFF | . | TRBJ1-4 | TRBV28 | TRBD1
TGTGCCAGCACAGGGGGGCGGGAGACCCAGTACTTC | CASTGGRETQYF | . | TRBJ2-5 | TRBV6-5 | .
TGTGCCACCAGTTTTACTAGCGGACGCACAGATACGCAGTATTTT | CATSFTSGRTDTQYF | . | TRBJ2-3 | TRBV24-1 | TRBD2
TGCGCCAGCAGTGAGCATGTGGCGGTTAGGAACACCGGGGAGCTGTTTTTT | CASSEHVAVRNTGELFF | once | TRBJ2-2 | TRBV10-2 | .
TGTGCCAGTAGTATAACCGCAGATACGCAGTATTTT | CASSITADTQYF | . | TRBJ2-3 | TRBV19 | .
TGTGCCTGGGAGTCGGGAGGGTTCAATGAGCAGTTCTTC | CAWESGGFNEQFF | . | TRBJ2-1 | TRBV30 | TRBD2
TGTGCCATCAGACCCGGGGGTAATGAGCAGTTCTTC | CAIRPGGNEQFF | . | TRBJ2-1 | TRBV10-3 | .
TGTGCCTGGAGTGTAAGTGGGAGGACTGAAGCTTTCTTT | CAWSVSGRTEAFF | . | TRBJ1-1 | TRBV30 | .
TGTGCCAGTAGTATCCCCGGAACCTATGGCTACACCTTC | CASSIPGTYGYTF | . | TRBJ1-2 | TRBV19 | .
TGTGCCAGCAGCATACTACCCTACAATGAGCAGTTCTTC | CASSILPYNEQFF | . | TRBJ2-1 | TRBV7-2 | .
TGTGCCAGTAGTCCTGTCGGATCAGCTGCCACTGAAGCTTTCTTT | CASSPVGSAATEAFF | . | TRBJ1-1 | TRBV19 | .
TGCAGTGCTAGTCGGGAGGCCCAAGCCGGGGAGCTGTTTTTT | CSASREAQAGELFF | . | TRBJ2-2 | TRBV20-1 | TRBD2